These 2 T cell receptor beta chains share one sample of origin, sequenced in a study of blood T cell repertoires in COVID-19. Some clones are missing from TCRdb's copy, which holds only in-frame ones; the method was immunoSEQ multiplex PCR. The top ten clones hold 3.4% of a sample with 75,000 to 95,000 clones, around 85% of them seen once. Sequenced: peripheral blood. Receptor source: a man aged 45-65 years with acute or convalescent COVID-19.

The rearrangement joins TRBV9 to TRBJ2-6, with TRBD1 matching 9 bases. V shed 4 bases and J 3 bases; nucleotides not matched to a gene: 8. This CDR3 is 17 amino acids long. The V gene's germline CDR1 is SGDLS and CDR2 YYNGEE. Here the CDR3 reads CASSYKTGGVGANVLTF. The CDR3, as DNA: TGTGCCAGCAGCTATAAGACAGGGGGTGTTGGGGCCAACGTCCTGACTTTC. The full variable domain, rest sourced from reference TRBV9 and TRBJ2-6, is DSGVTQTPKHLITATGQRVTLRCSPRSGDLSVYWYQQSLDQGLQFLIQYYNGEERAKGNILERFSAQQFPDLHSELNLSSLELGDSALYFCASSYKTGGVGANVLTFGAGSRLTVL.

The chain recombines TRBV4-3 with TRBJ2-1; D call uncertain. This CDR3 has 14 amino acids. The germline V gene encodes CDR1 LGHNA and CDR2 YSLEER. V lost 0 bases to trimming and J lost 0 bases, with 3 bases between them. The CDR3 spells CASSQDSSYNEQFF. The CDR3 coding sequence is TGCGCCAGCAGCCAAGACAGCTCCTACAATGAGCAGTTCTTC.